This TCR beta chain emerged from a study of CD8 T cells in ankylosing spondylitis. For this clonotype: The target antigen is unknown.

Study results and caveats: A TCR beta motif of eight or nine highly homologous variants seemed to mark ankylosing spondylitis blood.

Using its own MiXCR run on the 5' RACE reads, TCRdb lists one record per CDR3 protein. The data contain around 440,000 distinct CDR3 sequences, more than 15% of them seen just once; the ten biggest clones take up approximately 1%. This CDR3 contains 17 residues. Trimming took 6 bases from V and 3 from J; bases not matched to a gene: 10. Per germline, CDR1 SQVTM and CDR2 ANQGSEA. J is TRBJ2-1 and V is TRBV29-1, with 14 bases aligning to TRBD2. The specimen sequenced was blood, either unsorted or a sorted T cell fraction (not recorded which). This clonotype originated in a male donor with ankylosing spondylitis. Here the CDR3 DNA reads TGCAGCGTCGATGGGACTAGCGGGAGTGCTCACTACAATGAGCAGTTCTTC. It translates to CSVDGTSGSAHYNEQFF.